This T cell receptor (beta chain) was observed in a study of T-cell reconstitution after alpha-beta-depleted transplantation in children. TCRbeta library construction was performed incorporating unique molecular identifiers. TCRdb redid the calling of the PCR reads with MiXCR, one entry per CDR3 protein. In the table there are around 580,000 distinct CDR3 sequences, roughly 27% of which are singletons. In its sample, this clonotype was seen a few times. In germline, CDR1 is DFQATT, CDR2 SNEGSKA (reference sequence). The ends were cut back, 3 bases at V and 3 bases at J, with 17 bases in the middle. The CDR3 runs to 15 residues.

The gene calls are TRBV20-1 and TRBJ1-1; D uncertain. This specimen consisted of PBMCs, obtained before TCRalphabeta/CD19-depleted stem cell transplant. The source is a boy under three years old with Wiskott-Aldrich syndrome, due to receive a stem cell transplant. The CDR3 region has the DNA TGCAGTGCTAGTGTTGACGGGGAACGGTACACTGAAGCTTTCTTT. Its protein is CSASVDGERYTEAFF.